The clone carrying this T cell receptor (beta chain) came up many times. One entry per CDR3 protein results from TCRdb running MiXCR on the 5' RACE reads. This table holds roughly 34,000 distinct CDR3 sequences, around 4% found once. These data come from a study of early T cells in non-severe SARS-CoV-2 infection. V dropped 1 base and J dropped 4 bases, with 13 bases sitting between them. Germline-derived CDR1 and CDR2 are SGHVS and FQNEAQ. There are 16 residues in the CDR3. The TCR originated in an adult who was a healthcare worker with PCR-confirmed SARS-CoV-2 infection or an uninfected control (not recorded which). This chain uses TRBV7-8 with TRBJ2-2; D ambiguous. Sequencing was done on a sample of whole blood. Here the CDR3 DNA reads TGTGCCAGCAGCTTAGGTGCTAGTCTCCGCACCGGGGAGCTGTTTTTT. Translated: CASSLGASLRTGELFF.